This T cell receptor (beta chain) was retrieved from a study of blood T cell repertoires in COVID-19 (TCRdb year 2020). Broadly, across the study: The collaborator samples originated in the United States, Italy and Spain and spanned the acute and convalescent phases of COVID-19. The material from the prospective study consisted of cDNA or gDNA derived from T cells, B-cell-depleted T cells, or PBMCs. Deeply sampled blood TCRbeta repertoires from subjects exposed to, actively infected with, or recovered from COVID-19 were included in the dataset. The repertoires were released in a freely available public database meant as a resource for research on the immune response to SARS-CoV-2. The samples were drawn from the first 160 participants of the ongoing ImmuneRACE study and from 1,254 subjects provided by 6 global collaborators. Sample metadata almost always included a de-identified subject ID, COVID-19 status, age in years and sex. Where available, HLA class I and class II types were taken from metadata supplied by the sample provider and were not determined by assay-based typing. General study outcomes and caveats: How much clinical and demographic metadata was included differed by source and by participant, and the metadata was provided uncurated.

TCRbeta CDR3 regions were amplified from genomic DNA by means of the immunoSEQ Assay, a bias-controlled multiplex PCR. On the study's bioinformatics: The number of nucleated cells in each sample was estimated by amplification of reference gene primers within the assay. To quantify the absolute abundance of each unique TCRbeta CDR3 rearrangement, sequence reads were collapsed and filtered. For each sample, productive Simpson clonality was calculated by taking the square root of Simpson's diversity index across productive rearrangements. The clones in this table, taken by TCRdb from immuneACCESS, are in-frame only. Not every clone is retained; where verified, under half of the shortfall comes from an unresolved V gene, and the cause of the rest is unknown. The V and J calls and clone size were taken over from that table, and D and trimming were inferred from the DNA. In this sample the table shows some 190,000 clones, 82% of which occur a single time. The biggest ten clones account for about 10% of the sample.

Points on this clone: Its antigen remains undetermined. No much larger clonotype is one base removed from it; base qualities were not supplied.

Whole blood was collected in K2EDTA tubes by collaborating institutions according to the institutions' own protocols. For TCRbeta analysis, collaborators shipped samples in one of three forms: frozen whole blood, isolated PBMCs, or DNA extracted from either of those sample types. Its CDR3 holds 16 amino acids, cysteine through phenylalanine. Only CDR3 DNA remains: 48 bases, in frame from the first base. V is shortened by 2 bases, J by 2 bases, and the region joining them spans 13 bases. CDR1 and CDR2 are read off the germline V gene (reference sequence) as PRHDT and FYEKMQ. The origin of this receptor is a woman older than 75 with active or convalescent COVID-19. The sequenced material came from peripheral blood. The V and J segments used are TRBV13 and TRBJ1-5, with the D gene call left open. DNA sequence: TGTGCCAGCAGCTTAAGAGGGATTGAGGGCAATCAGCCCCAGCATTTT. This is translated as CASSLRGIEGNQPQHF. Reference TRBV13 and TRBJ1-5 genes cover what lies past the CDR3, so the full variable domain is AAGVIQSPRHLIKEKRETATLKCYPIPRHDTVYWYQQGPGQDPQFLISFYEKMQSDKGSIPDRFSAQQFSDYHSELNMSSLELGDSALYFCASSLRGIEGNQPQHFGDGTRLSIL.